The 2 T cell receptor beta chains reported below all come from one sample, sequenced in a study of glioma-infiltrating T cells. The iRepertoire nested amplicon-rescue multiplex PCR amplified TCR alpha and beta CDR3s from RNA. One entry per CDR3 protein results from TCRdb running MiXCR on the multiplex PCR reads. The sample lists 300,000 to 400,000 distinct CDR3 sequences, around 45% occurring once. Material for sequencing was glioma tissue, nonneoplastic brain tissue, or PBMCs (not recorded which). These receptors all stem from a human donor with low-grade glioma or glioblastoma, undergoing nonglioma brain surgery, or in good health (not recorded which).

This clonotype was observed many times. The rearrangement uses TRBV7-2 and TRBJ2-1; the D gene is possibly TRBD2 (6 bases). Germline V gene data show CDR1 as SGHTA and CDR2 as FQGNSA. V lost 6 bases to trimming and J lost 0 bases, with 9 bases between them. CDR3 length: 14 amino acids. CDR3 bases: TGTGCCAGCAGTATGGGACTCTCCTACAATGAGCAGTTCTTC. As protein: CASSMGLSYNEQFF.

The CDR3 DNA sequence: TGTGCCAGTAGTATAGTTGCGGGAGACGGGACCCAGTACTTC. It encodes CASSIVAGDGTQYF. J is TRBJ2-5 and V is TRBV19; 7 bases map to TRBD2. Losses at the gene ends were 1 base for V and 7 bases for J; bases not matched to a gene: 6. Germline CDR1 is LNHDA and CDR2 is SQIVND (reference sequence). The CDR3 totals 14 residues.